This TCR beta chain appears in the sequencing data of a study of cytomegalovirus exposure and HLA in healthy donors. The CDR3 runs to 13 residues. Germline CDR1 reads SGHVS; CDR2 reads FNYEAQ. Between the trimmed V and J ends, which lost 1 base and 4 bases, there was a span of 7 bases. Study-wide points: A few CMV-associated chains were confirmed in vitro to be specific for CMV antigens. TCR beta chains associated with HLA were, in a later analysis, more clonally expanded than equally common others. Reportedly, TCR beta sequences accurately predicted HLA-A and HLA-B alleles in most subjects.

A note on this clone: What it binds is not known.

In the PCR, 60 Vbeta and 13 Jbeta primers were used. Sequencing used immunoSEQ multiplex PCR; TCRdb keeps in-frame clones, though not all of them. The table includes 120,000 to 150,000 clones, under 80% detected once. The TCR comes from a male donor in good health and CMV-seronegative. The source material was PBMCs. This chain connects TRBV7-6 to TRBJ2-5; D unresolved. The CDR3 DNA follows: TGTGCCAGCAGCTTAGAATTCGGAGAGACCCAGTACTTC. Translation gives CASSLEFGETQYF.